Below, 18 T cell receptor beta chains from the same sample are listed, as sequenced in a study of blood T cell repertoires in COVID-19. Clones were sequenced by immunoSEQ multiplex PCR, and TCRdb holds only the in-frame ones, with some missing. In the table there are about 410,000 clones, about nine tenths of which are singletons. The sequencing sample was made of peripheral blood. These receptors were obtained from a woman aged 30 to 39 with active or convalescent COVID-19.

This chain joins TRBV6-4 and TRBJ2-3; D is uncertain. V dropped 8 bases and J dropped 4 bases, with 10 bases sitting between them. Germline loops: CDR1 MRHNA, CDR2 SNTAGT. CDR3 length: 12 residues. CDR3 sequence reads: CASVLHPDTQYF. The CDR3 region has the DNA TGTGCCAGCGTCTTACACCCAGATACGCAGTATTTT.

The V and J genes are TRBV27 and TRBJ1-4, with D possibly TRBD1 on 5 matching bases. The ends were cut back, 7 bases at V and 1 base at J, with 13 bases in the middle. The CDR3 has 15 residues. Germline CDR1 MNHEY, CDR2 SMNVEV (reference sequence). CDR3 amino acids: CASKMTAQTNEKLFF. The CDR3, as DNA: TGTGCCAGCAAGATGACAGCTCAAACTAATGAAAAACTGTTTTTT.

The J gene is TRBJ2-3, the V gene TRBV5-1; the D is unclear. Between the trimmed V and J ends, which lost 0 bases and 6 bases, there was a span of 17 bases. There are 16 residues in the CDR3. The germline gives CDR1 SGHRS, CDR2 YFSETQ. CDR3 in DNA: TGCGCCAGCAGCTTGGGCGGAGCACCCTCTTTGGATACGCAGTATTTT. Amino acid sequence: CASSLGGAPSLDTQYF.

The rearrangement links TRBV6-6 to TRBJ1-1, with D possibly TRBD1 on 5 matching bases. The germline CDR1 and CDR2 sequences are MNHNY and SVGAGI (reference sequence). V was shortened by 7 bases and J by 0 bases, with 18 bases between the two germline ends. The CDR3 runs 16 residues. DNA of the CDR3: TGTGCCAGCACGCCCGGGAGGGGAATAATGAACACTGAAGCTTTCTTT. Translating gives CASTPGRGIMNTEAFF.

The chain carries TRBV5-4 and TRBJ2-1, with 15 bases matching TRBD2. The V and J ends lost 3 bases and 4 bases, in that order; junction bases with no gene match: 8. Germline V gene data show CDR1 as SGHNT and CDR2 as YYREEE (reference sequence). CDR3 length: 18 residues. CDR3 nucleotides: TGTGCCAGCAGCTCCGGACTAGCGGGAGGGCCGGGATACAATGAGCAGTTCTTC. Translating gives CASSSGLAGGPGYNEQFF.

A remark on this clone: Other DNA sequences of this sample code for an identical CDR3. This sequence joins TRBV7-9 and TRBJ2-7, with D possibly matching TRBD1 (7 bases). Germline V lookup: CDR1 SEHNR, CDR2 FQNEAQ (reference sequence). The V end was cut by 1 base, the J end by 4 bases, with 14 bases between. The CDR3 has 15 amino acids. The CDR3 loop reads CASSLGQGGSYEQYF. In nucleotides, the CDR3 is TGTGCCAGCAGCTTAGGTCAGGGGGGAAGTTACGAGCAGTACTTC.

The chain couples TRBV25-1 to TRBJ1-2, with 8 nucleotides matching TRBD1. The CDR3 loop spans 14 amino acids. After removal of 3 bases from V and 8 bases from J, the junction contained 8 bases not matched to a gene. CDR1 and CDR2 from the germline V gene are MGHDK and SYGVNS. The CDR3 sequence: CASSEFQGAGGYTF. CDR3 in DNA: TGTGCCAGCAGTGAGTTCCAGGGGGCTGGAGGCTACACCTTC.

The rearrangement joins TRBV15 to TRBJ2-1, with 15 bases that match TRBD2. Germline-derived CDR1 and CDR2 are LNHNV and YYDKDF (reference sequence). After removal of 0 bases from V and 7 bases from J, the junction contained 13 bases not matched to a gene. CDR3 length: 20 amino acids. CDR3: CATSRDFLGTSGGKYNEQFF. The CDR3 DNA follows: TGTGCCACCAGCAGAGATTTCCTGGGGACTAGCGGGGGGAAGTATAATGAGCAGTTCTTC.

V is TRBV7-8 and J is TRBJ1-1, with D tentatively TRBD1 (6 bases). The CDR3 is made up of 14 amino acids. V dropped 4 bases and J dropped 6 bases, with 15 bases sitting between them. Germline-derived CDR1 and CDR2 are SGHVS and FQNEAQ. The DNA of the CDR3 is TGTGCCAGCAGCTCGAATCAGGGGATCGCTGAAGCTTTCTTT. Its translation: CASSSNQGIAEAFF.

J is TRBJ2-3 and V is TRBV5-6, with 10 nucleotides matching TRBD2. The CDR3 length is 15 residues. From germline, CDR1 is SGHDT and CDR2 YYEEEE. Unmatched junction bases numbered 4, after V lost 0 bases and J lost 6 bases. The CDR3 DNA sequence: TGTGCCAGCAGCTTGGTCCTAGCGGGGGCGGATACGCAGTATTTT. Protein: CASSLVLAGADTQYF.

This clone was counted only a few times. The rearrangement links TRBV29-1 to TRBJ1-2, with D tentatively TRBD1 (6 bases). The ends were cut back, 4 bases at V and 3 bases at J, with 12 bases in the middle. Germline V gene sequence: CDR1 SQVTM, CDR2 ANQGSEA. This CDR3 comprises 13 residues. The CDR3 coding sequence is TGCAGCGTTGGCAAAACAGGGCACTATGGCTACACCTTC. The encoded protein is CSVGKTGHYGYTF.

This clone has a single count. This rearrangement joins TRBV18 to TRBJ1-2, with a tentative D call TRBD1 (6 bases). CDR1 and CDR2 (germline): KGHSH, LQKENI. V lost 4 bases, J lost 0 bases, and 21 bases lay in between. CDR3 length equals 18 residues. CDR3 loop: CASSLLGQHNPANYGYTF. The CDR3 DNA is TGTGCCAGCTCACTACTAGGACAGCACAACCCAGCTAACTATGGCTACACCTTC.

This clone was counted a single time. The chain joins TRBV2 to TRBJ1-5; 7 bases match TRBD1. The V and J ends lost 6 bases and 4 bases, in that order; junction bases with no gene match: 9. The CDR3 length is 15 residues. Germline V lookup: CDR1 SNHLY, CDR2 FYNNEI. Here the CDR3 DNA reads TGTGCCAGCAGAGAAAAGGACAGGAAGAATCAGCCCCAGCATTTT. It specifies CASREKDRKNQPQHF.

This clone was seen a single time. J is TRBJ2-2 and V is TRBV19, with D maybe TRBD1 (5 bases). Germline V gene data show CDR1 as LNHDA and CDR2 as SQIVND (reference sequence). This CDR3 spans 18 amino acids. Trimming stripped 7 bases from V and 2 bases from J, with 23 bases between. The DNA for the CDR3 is TGTGCCAGTAAGGGCTACCCAGGGCGTGGCCGAAACACCGGGGAGCTGTTTTTT. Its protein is CASKGYPGRGRNTGELFF.

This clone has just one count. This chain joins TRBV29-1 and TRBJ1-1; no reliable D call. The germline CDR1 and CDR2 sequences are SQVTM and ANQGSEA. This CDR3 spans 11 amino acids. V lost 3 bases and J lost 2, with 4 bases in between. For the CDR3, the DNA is TGCAGCGTTGACCAAAACACTGAAGCTTTCTTT. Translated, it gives CSVDQNTEAFF.

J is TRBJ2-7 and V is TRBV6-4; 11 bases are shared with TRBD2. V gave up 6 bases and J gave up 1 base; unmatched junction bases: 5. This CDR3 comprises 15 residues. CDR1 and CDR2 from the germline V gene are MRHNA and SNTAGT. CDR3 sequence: CASSELAGESYEQYF. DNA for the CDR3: TGTGCCAGCAGCGAACTAGCGGGGGAATCCTACGAGCAGTACTTC.

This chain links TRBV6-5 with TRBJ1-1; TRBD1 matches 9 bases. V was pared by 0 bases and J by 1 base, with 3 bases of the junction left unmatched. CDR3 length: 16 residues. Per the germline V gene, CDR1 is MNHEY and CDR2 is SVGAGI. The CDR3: CASSYSTGGPNTEAFF. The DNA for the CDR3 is TGTGCCAGCAGTTACTCGACAGGGGGGCCGAACACTGAAGCTTTCTTT.

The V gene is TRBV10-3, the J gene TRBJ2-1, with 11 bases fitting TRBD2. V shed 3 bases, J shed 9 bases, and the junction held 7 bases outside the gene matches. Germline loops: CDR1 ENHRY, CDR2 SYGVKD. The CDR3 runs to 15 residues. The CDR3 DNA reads TGTGCCATCAGTGATTCGACTAGCGGGATCATTGAGCAGTTCTTC. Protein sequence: CAISDSTSGIIEQFF.